This T cell receptor (beta chain) was found in a study of cytomegalovirus exposure and HLA in healthy donors. Study findings and constraints: Listed as cytomegalovirus-associated were 150 to 200 TCR beta chains. Later findings reportedly placed an Asian-associated ancestry cluster below the approximately 670-donor mean for N-insertions.

Details on this clone: Its antigen is not identified.

The primer mix had 60 Vbeta and 13 Jbeta primers. Sequenced by immunoSEQ multiplex PCR; TCRdb stores in-frame clones only, minus some. The table lists about 54,000 clones, 82% of them singletons, with 3% in the top ten. With 1 base removed from V and 0 bases from J, the gap between germline ends came to 7 bases. The CDR3 contains 15 residues. Germline CDR1 and CDR2: SGHNT and YENEEA. The sequenced sample was PBMCs. The sequence was obtained from a woman aged 18 to 35 in good health and CMV-seronegative. This chain joins TRBV11-3 and TRBJ2-1; D gene ambiguous. The DNA for the CDR3 is TGTGCCAGCAGCTTAGTTTGGAGCTCCTACAATGAGCAGTTCTTC. Translating it yields CASSLVWSSYNEQFF.